The 26 T cell receptor beta chains presented below share a single source sample, sequenced in a study of blood T cells in healthy people across ages. Alongside a J-beta primer mix, a sample-barcoded 5' primer served in a second PCR lasting 7 to 11 cycles. TCRdb reanalysed the 5' RACE reads using MiXCR and keeps one entry per CDR3 protein. The sample includes fewer than 1,000,000 distinct CDR3 sequences, around half of them seen just once. Sequenced: blood. The receptors were sampled from a man older than 75 in good health.

This clonotype was seen a handful of times. The V and J genes are TRBV7-8 and TRBJ2-7; unclear D gene. Germline CDR1 and CDR2: SGHVS and FQNEAQ. The CDR3 contains 13 residues. Trimming stripped 5 bases from V and 4 bases from J, with 12 bases between. CDR3: CASSAIRQYEQYF. The CDR3 coding sequence is TGTGCCAGCAGCGCTATACGGCAGTACGAGCAGTACTTC.

V gene TRBV21-1 combines with J gene TRBJ2-4; the D call in the table, TRBD1, was not verified against the DNA. The DNA matches TRBJ2-7 better at its end, which makes the J call doubtful. TRBV21-1 is classified as a pseudogene. The CDR3 length is 11 residues. This CDR3 reads CASRDGGEQYF. The CDR3 DNA sequence: TGTGCCAGCAGGGACGGGGGCGAGCAGTACTTC.

There are a few counts of this clonotype. This sequence joins TRBV10-3 and TRBJ2-1; D possibly corresponds to TRBD1 (7 bases). This CDR3 is built from 15 residues. CDR1 is ENHRY and CDR2 is SYGVKD in the germline V gene. V dropped 7 bases and J dropped 0 bases, with 13 bases sitting between them. CDR3 sequence reads: CAITGGQYSYNEQFF. CDR3 DNA: TGTGCCATCACCGGGGGACAGTACTCCTACAATGAGCAGTTCTTC.

This chain links TRBV7-3 with TRBJ2-1, with TRBD1 matching 7 bases. The ends lost 5 bases at V and 8 bases at J; junction bases unmatched: 12. Germline lookup yields CDR1 SGHTA and CDR2 FQGTGA. This CDR3 contains 15 residues. The CDR3 here is CASSNRQGIRDEQFF. CDR3 nucleotides: TGTGCCAGCAGCAACCGACAGGGAATTAGGGATGAGCAGTTCTTC.

The rearrangement joins TRBV15 to TRBJ1-5; D is ambiguous. The CDR3 contains 14 residues. Germline assignment: CDR1 LNHNV and CDR2 YYDKDF (reference sequence). Trimming left V 8 bases short and J 0 bases short, with 11 bases between. CDR3 coding DNA: TGTGCCACCGGGCCGTTGTATAGCAATCAGCCCCAGCATTTT. This sequence encodes CATGPLYSNQPQHF.

This clonotype has just a few counts. The V and J genes are TRBV5-1 and TRBJ2-1, with D hard to call. The CDR3 is 16 residues long. CDR1 SGHRS and CDR2 YFSETQ come from the germline V gene. Deletions cut 0 bases from V and 4 bases from J, with 14 bases between. CDR3 sequence: CASSLVLLLPYNEQFF. In DNA form, the CDR3 reads TGCGCCAGCAGCTTGGTTCTACTCCTCCCTTACAATGAGCAGTTCTTC.

The chain is built from TRBV20-1 and TRBJ2-1, with 10 positions matching TRBD1. The CDR3 has 13 residues. CDR1 and CDR2 from the germline V gene are DFQATT and SNEGSKA (reference sequence). Here the CDR3 reads CIARDRGVNEQFF. CDR3 nucleotide sequence: TGCATCGCCCGGGACAGGGGTGTTAATGAGCAGTTCTTC.

The sample holds a few counts of this clonotype. The chain recombines TRBV25-1 with TRBJ2-3; TRBD2 matches 11 bases. Germline assignment: CDR1 MGHDK and CDR2 SYGVNS. Trimming took 6 bases from V and 7 from J; bases not matched to a gene: 18. The CDR3 runs 18 residues. DNA for the CDR3: TGTGCCAGCAGCACCGGTCTTCCCGGGACTAGCGGTAGGAATACGCAGTATTTT. Residues: CASSTGLPGTSGRNTQYF.

V usage is TRBV27 and J usage is TRBJ1-1, with no clear D. Looked up from germline, CDR1 is MNHEY and CDR2 is SMNVEV (reference sequence). The V gene lost 5 bases and the J gene lost 4 bases, with 20 bases spanning the gap. CDR3 length equals 16 residues. CDR3 sequence reads: CASSPEDAPWGTEAFF. Written as DNA, the CDR3 is TGTGCCAGCAGTCCAGAGGATGCCCCCTGGGGCACTGAAGCTTTCTTT.

This clonotype has more than one count but fewer than ten. The rearrangement uses TRBV5-1 and TRBJ2-1; 9 positions agree with TRBD1. CDR1 SGHRS and CDR2 YFSETQ come from the germline V gene. The CDR3 spans 14 residues. After removal of 5 bases from V and 9 bases from J, the junction contained 9 bases not matched to a gene. DNA for the CDR3: TGCGCCAGCAGGCCTCGGGACAGGGCGGGTGAGCAGTTCTTC. This codes for CASRPRDRAGEQFF.

Notes on this clonotype: At one end the junction does not follow the germline gene, possibly because of a read error. The J gene is TRBJ2-7, the V gene TRBV6-5, with a possible D match to TRBD2 (6 bases). Germline-derived CDR1 and CDR2 are MNHEY and SVGAGI. The CDR3 is made up of 13 amino acids. As DNA, the CDR3 is TGTGCCAGCAGTGACTCCGGGGGCTACGAGCAGTACTTC. It specifies CASSDSGGYEQYF.

The chain combines TRBV6-2 or TRBV6-3 with TRBJ2-1; 11 bases are a match to TRBD2. CDR1 is MNHEY, CDR2 SVGEGT, per germline. This CDR3 region has 17 residues. The V and J ends lost 4 bases and 3 bases, in that order; junction bases with no gene match: 8. CDR3 sequence: CASSSPGLADYYNEQFF. The CDR3 coding sequence is TGTGCCAGCAGTTCCCCGGGACTAGCGGATTACTACAATGAGCAGTTCTTC.

This chain uses TRBV19 with TRBJ1-1; D is unclear. The germline gives CDR1 LNHDA, CDR2 SQIVND (reference sequence). V was clipped by 7 bases and J by 6 bases, with 21 bases between them. The CDR3 loop spans 15 amino acids. CDR3 nucleotides: TGTGCCAGTAAGGAGGTGGGTATGGAGGGTTCTGAAGCTTTCTTT. Its translation: CASKEVGMEGSEAFF.

The V gene is TRBV3-1, the J gene TRBJ2-2; no reliable D call. There are 14 residues in the CDR3. The germline V gene has CDR1 LGHDT and CDR2 YNNKEL (reference sequence). V lost 1 base to trimming and J lost 3 bases, with 6 bases between them. CDR3: CASSQATYTGELFF. CDR3 sequence (DNA): TGTGCCAGCAGCCAAGCCACTTACACCGGGGAGCTGTTTTTT.

The gene calls are TRBV20-1 and TRBJ1-2; D is uncertain. The CDR3 is 13 amino acids. The V end was cut by 4 bases, the J end by 4 bases, with 13 bases between. CDR1 and CDR2 (germline): DFQATT, SNEGSKA (reference sequence). This chain's CDR3 is CSATLSDGYGYTF. The DNA for the CDR3 is TGCAGTGCTACCCTGAGTGATGGCTATGGCTACACCTTC.

Only a few counts were recorded for this clonotype. The rearrangement joins TRBV29-1 to TRBJ2-7; D unclear. Trimming cost V 1 base and J 0 bases, with 4 bases left between them. Germline V gene sequence: CDR1 SQVTM, CDR2 ANQGSEA. CDR3 size: 12 residues. DNA for the CDR3: TGCAGCGTTGAAGGGCCCTCCTACGAGCAGTACTTC. Protein sequence: CSVEGPSYEQYF.

This clonotype was found a few times. The chain combines TRBV9 with TRBJ2-1; D unclear. The CDR3 is 15 residues long. Per germline, CDR1 SGDLS and CDR2 YYNGEE. V was cut by 1 base and J by 12 bases, with 20 bases left in between. CDR3 amino acids: CASSVSPSQEFGQFF. In DNA, the CDR3 is TGTGCCAGCAGCGTAAGCCCGTCGCAGGAGTTTGGGCAGTTCTTC.

The chain has TRBV7-6 and TRBJ2-7; the match to TRBD2 covers 10 bases. Germline V gene lookup returns CDR1 SGHVS and CDR2 FNYEAQ. The CDR3 has 14 amino acids. V was pared by 5 bases and J by 4 bases, with 5 bases of the junction left unmatched. The chain's CDR3 is CASSQREGKYEQYF. In DNA, the CDR3 is TGTGCCAGCAGCCAGCGGGAGGGAAAGTACGAGCAGTACTTC.

This clonotype was recorded a few times. A much larger clone differs by one base, so this may be a read error. This chain links TRBV15 with TRBJ1-2; D may be TRBD1 (5 bases). This CDR3 spans 15 amino acids. Germline V lookup: CDR1 LNHNV, CDR2 YYDKDF (reference sequence). The V gene lost 0 bases and the J gene lost 3 bases, with 11 bases spanning the gap. The CDR3 reads CATSRDRAGYYGYTF. The CDR3 DNA follows: TGTGCCACCAGCAGAGATCGCGCAGGGTACTATGGCTACACCTTC.

The chain carries TRBV14 and TRBJ2-5, with 9 positions matching TRBD1. The CDR3 totals 17 residues. Germline lookup yields CDR1 SGHDN and CDR2 FVKESK. The J segment lost 5 bases and the V segment lost 4 bases, leaving 14 bases of the junction unmatched. The CDR3 sequence is CASSRRMGQGLEETQYF. Here the CDR3 DNA reads TGTGCCAGCAGCCGGAGGATGGGACAGGGCCTCGAGGAGACCCAGTACTTC.

V is TRBV2 and J is TRBJ2-5; 9 bases fit TRBD1. Germline CDR1 reads SNHLY; CDR2 reads FYNNEI. The V gene end was trimmed by 2 bases and the J gene end by 13 bases; junction bases not matched to a gene: 14. The CDR3 covers 15 residues. This CDR3 reads CASSERGTGFRFGYF. CDR3 in DNA: TGTGCCAGCAGTGAACGAGGGACAGGGTTTAGGTTCGGGTACTTC.

This chain links TRBV5-1 with TRBJ1-2, with 8 nucleotides matching TRBD1. The CDR3 extends over 14 amino acids. Germline V gene sequence: CDR1 SGHRS, CDR2 YFSETQ. The V gene end was trimmed by 4 bases and the J gene end by 4 bases; junction bases not matched to a gene: 6. CDR3 coding DNA: TGCGCCAGCAGCGTCAACGGACAGGGCTATGGCTACACCTTC. This sequence encodes CASSVNGQGYGYTF.

Concerning this clonotype itself: Its ends do not fully match the called genes, so a read error is possible. The chain links TRBV2 to TRBJ1-2, with 9 bases fitting TRBD1. Germline assignment: CDR1 SNHLY and CDR2 FYNNEI. The CDR3 contains 13 residues. CDR3 loop: CVSSDRDRDGYTF. The CDR3 region has the DNA TGTGTCAGCAGTGACAGGGACAGGGATGGCTACACCTTC.

The rearrangement links TRBV20-1 to TRBJ1-2, with TRBD1 as a possible D gene (6 bases). The CDR3 extends over 13 amino acids. Germline values: CDR1 DFQATT, CDR2 SNEGSKA (reference sequence). Trimming removed 6 bases at V and 1 base at J, with 12 bases between. The CDR3 region has the DNA TGCAGTGCACGGAGGGGGAGTAACTATGGCTACACCTTC. It encodes CSARRGSNYGYTF.

The genes are TRBV14 and TRBJ1-3; D unclear. The V gene's germline CDR1 is SGHDN and CDR2 FVKESK. Trimming took 0 bases from V and 6 from J, leaving 18 bases between them. The CDR3 runs 17 residues. The CDR3 spells CASSQDYLHLGENTIYF. The CDR3 nucleotides are TGTGCCAGCAGCCAAGATTACCTACACCTTGGGGAAAACACCATATATTTT. The full variable domain, rest sourced from reference TRBV14 and TRBJ1-3, is EAGVTQFPSHSVIEKGQTVTLRCDPISGHDNLYWYRRVMGKEIKFLLHFVKESKQDESGMPNNRFLAERTGGTYSTLKVQPAELEDSGVYFCASSQDYLHLGENTIYFGEGSWLTVV.

Note on this clonotype: Being one base from a much bigger clone, this may be a read error. The genes are TRBV20-1 and TRBJ2-1; TRBD1 matches 7 bases. Germline V gene sequence: CDR1 DFQATT, CDR2 SNEGSKA (reference sequence). The CDR3 has 13 residues. The CDR3 coding sequence is TGCAGTGCTAGAGTTGACAGGGTCAATAAGCAGTTCTTC. Its protein is CSARVDRVNKQFF.